These 32 T cell receptor beta chains came from one sample sequenced in a study of shared clonotypes between healthy human individuals. The protocol was immunoSEQ multiplex PCR, while the TCRdb copy is restricted to in-frame clones and leaves out a portion. The table records millions of clones, about 95% of them present only once. CD45RO-negative CD8 cells positively selected for CCR7 made up the naive population, which excluded terminally differentiated effector memory CD45RA+ cells. The specimen sequenced was naive CD8+ T cells sorted from blood. The receptor set was obtained from a young man in good health.

The rearrangement links TRBV5-8 to TRBJ2-1, with D possibly matching TRBD2 (6 bases). This CDR3 contains 15 residues. Trimming left V 0 bases short and J 7 bases short, with 14 bases between. From germline, CDR1 is SGHTS and CDR2 YDEGEE. The CDR3 nucleotides are TGTGCCAGCAGCTTGGCCGGGGGTTGGATGAATGAGCAGTTCTTC. Its translation is CASSLAGGWMNEQFF.

The chain uses TRBV6-5 and TRBJ2-7; a weak D match, TRBD2 (6 bases). CDR1 is MNHEY, CDR2 SVGAGI, per germline. V was trimmed by 6 bases and J by 4 bases, leaving 19 bases between them. CDR3 size: 15 residues. The CDR3 DNA sequence: TGTGCCAGCAGCCCGTGGGGGGAATTCCCTTACGAGCAGTACTTC. This sequence encodes CASSPWGEFPYEQYF.

With respect to this clone: One end of the junction does not line up with germline, which may come from a read error. The gene calls are TRBV9 and TRBJ2-1; 10 bases match TRBD2. The CDR3 has 16 amino acids. Germline V lookup: CDR1 SGDLS, CDR2 YYNGEE. Here the CDR3 DNA reads TGTGCCAGCAGCCCTCGAACTAGCGGGGTCTACCATGAGCAGTTCTTC. It is translated as CASSPRTSGVYHEQFF.

The gene calls are TRBV13 and TRBJ2-5, with D unresolved. The CDR3 has 12 residues. Germline V gives CDR1 PRHDT, CDR2 FYEKMQ (reference sequence). V was shortened by 5 bases and J by 7 bases, with 11 bases between the two germline ends. DNA for the CDR3: TGTGCCAGCAGCAAAACTGGTGGGACCCAGTACTTC. Its translation: CASSKTGGTQYF.

V gene TRBV4-3 combines with J gene TRBJ2-1, with D perhaps TRBD2 (6 bases). This CDR3 comprises 17 residues. With 1 base removed from V and 5 bases from J, the gap between germline ends came to 18 bases. Germline V CDR1 and CDR2: LGHNA, YSLEER. CDR3 residues: CASSQVRLATQNNEQFF. CDR3 nucleotide sequence: TGCGCCAGCAGCCAAGTGAGGCTAGCGACTCAAAACAATGAGCAGTTCTTC.

The V and J genes are TRBV7-9 and TRBJ2-7, with D uncertain. Germline CDR1 SEHNR, CDR2 FQNEAQ (reference sequence). This CDR3 is 15 amino acids long. Between the trimmed V and J ends, which lost 1 base and 0 bases, there was a span of 10 bases. The CDR3 nucleotides are TGTGCCAGCAGCTTAGGGGCCCTCCTCTCCTACGAGCAGTACTTC. Residues: CASSLGALLSYEQYF.

This chain connects TRBV4-3 to TRBJ2-7, with 7 bases that match TRBD1. The CDR3 extends over 15 amino acids. The ends lost 0 bases at V and 2 bases at J; junction bases unmatched: 4. Germline lookup yields CDR1 LGHNA and CDR2 YSLEER. CDR3 DNA sequence: TGCGCCAGCAGCCAAGAGGACAGGATGACCTACGAGCAGTACTTC. It codes for CASSQEDRMTYEQYF.

CDR3 sequence: CASSPALAGGPNEQFF. The DNA for the CDR3 is TGTGCCAGCAGCCCAGCCCTAGCGGGAGGGCCAAATGAGCAGTTCTTC. The chain carries TRBV5-4 and TRBJ2-1; the match to TRBD2 covers 12 bases. The CDR3 consists of 16 residues. V lost 4 bases to trimming and J lost 7 bases; unmatched junction nucleotides: 9. Germline loops: CDR1 SGHNT, CDR2 YYREEE (reference sequence).

This clone has a single count. The chain employs TRBV12-5 and TRBJ2-2; 9 bases are a match to TRBD1. The CDR3 is 15 residues long. Germline CDR1 and CDR2: LGHNT and FRNRAP. The junction had 3 bases not matched to a gene; V was cut back by 6 bases and J by 1 base. CDR3 protein: CASGQGQGNTGELFF. CDR3 DNA sequence: TGTGCTAGTGGCCAGGGACAGGGGAACACCGGGGAGCTGTTTTTT.

The chain is built from TRBV4-3 and TRBJ2-7; 9 bases align to TRBD1. J was trimmed by 5 bases and V by 0 bases; bases with no gene match: 11. In germline, CDR1 is LGHNA, CDR2 YSLEER. The CDR3 length is 17 residues. CDR3 DNA sequence: TGCGCCAGCAGCCAAGATTTCACCGTGGACAGGGGCCACGAGCAGTACTTC. This encodes CASSQDFTVDRGHEQYF.

The chain joins TRBV28 to TRBJ2-5, with D possibly called TRBD1 or TRBD2 (5 bases each). V shed 8 bases and J shed 7 bases, with 11 bases lying between them. Germline values: CDR1 MDHEN, CDR2 SYDVKM. The CDR3 has 11 residues. The CDR3 DNA reads TGTGCCAGCGGGGGTCGGGGGACCCAGTACTTC. Encoded protein: CASGGRGTQYF.

This chain connects TRBV7-9 to TRBJ2-3; D is undetermined. Germline CDR1 is SEHNR and CDR2 is FQNEAQ (reference sequence). This CDR3 is 13 amino acids long. V was clipped by 3 bases and J by 5 bases, with 9 bases between them. CDR3 nucleotides: TGTGCCAGCAGCTTGTCGGAACAAGATACGCAGTATTTT. It yields the protein CASSLSEQDTQYF.

The gene calls are TRBV4-3 and TRBJ2-3; TRBD2 is a possible D gene (6 bases). CDR1 is LGHNA, CDR2 YSLEER, per germline. Trimming took 1 base from V and 4 from J, leaving 15 bases between them. The CDR3 totals 16 residues. For the CDR3, the DNA is TGCGCCAGCAGCCAAGGACTAGTCGCGGGATCAGATACGCAGTATTTT. Its translation is CASSQGLVAGSDTQYF.

Note on this clone: The identical CDR3 is also encoded by other nucleotide sequences in the sample. The rearrangement uses TRBV4-1 and TRBJ2-7; D unclear. V was cut by 1 base and J by 2 bases, with 6 bases left in between. The germline V gene has CDR1 MGHRA and CDR2 YSYEKL. This CDR3 region has 13 residues. CDR3: CASSQGRTYEQYF. CDR3 nucleotides: TGCGCCAGCAGCCAAGGGCGAACCTACGAGCAGTACTTC.

Of note for this clone: Other DNA sequences of this sample code for an identical CDR3. This sequence joins TRBV6-5 and TRBJ2-7; D is undetermined. Germline CDR1 and CDR2: MNHEY and SVGAGI. The ends were cut back, 1 base at V and 3 bases at J, with 7 bases in the middle. CDR3 length equals 13 residues. In DNA form, the CDR3 reads TGTGCCAGCAGTTACTTGGAAGGCTACGAGCAGTACTTC. Protein product: CASSYLEGYEQYF.

This chain links TRBV7-9 with TRBJ2-7, with a weak D call TRBD2 (5 bases). V was clipped by 6 bases and J by 6 bases, with 12 bases between them. The CDR3 sequence is 12 residues long. The germline V gene has CDR1 SEHNR and CDR2 FQNEAQ (reference sequence). The CDR3 sequence: CASSSDEGEQYF. CDR3 DNA sequence: TGTGCCAGCAGTTCGGACGAGGGCGAGCAGTACTTC.

This clone was picked up one time. The gene calls are TRBV11-1 and TRBJ2-5; unclear D gene. CDR3 length equals 16 residues. The germline gives CDR1 SGHAT, CDR2 FQDESV (reference sequence). With 2 bases removed from V and 0 bases from J, the gap between germline ends came to 13 bases. DNA for the CDR3: TGTGCCAGCAGCTTAAGGTCCACTCAGTACCAAGAGACCCAGTACTTC. The encoded protein is CASSLRSTQYQETQYF.

This chain connects TRBV27 to TRBJ2-7; tentatively, D is TRBD1 (6 bases). The CDR3 has 13 amino acids. The V gene lost 3 bases and the J gene lost 7 bases, with 13 bases spanning the gap. In germline, CDR1 is MNHEY, CDR2 SMNVEV (reference sequence). CDR3 coding DNA: TGTGCCAGCAGTTTCCTAACAGGGCAAGAGCAGTACTTC. It encodes CASSFLTGQEQYF.

J is TRBJ2-2 and V is TRBV9; D is undetermined. V lost 0 bases, J lost 9 bases, and 6 bases lay in between. This CDR3 is built from 12 residues. The germline V gene has CDR1 SGDLS and CDR2 YYNGEE. The CDR3, as DNA: TGTGCCAGCAGCGTAGGGGGAAGGGAGCTGTTTTTT. It codes for CASSVGGRELFF.

This chain joins TRBV7-2 and TRBJ1-1, with D unresolved. Trimming took off 1 base at V and 7 bases at J, with 7 bases between the two ends. Germline V gives CDR1 SGHTA, CDR2 FQGNSA. The CDR3 totals 12 residues. The CDR3 spells CASSLGNYEAFF. The CDR3 nucleotides read TGTGCCAGCAGCTTAGGGAATTATGAAGCTTTCTTT.

The chain recombines TRBV30 with TRBJ2-7; TRBD1 aligns across 9 bases. Per germline, CDR1 GTSNPN and CDR2 SVGIG (reference sequence). V dropped 3 bases and J dropped 4; count of bases not matched to a gene: 10. The CDR3 is made up of 15 amino acids. This CDR3 reads CAWRNPGQGLYEQYF. The CDR3, as DNA: TGTGCCTGGAGAAATCCGGGACAGGGACTTTACGAGCAGTACTTC.

The chain has TRBV29-1 and TRBJ1-2, with a tentative D call TRBD1 (5 bases). This CDR3 is built from 11 residues. Germline-derived CDR1 and CDR2 are SQVTM and ANQGSEA. CDR3 in amino acids: CSGWDNYGYTF. The CDR3 nucleotides read TGCAGTGGATGGGACAACTATGGCTACACCTTC.

This rearrangement joins TRBV7-9 to TRBJ2-7, with D tentatively TRBD2 (6 bases). Germline V lookup: CDR1 SEHNR, CDR2 FQNEAQ (reference sequence). V was pared by 5 bases and J by 5 bases, with 13 bases between. The CDR3 sequence is 13 residues long. The CDR3 bases are TGTGCCAGCAGCCTCCGGGACTCTCACGAGCAGTACTTC. Residues: CASSLRDSHEQYF.

The chain is built from TRBV6-1 and TRBJ2-1; the D is unclear. Germline CDR1 is MNHNS and CDR2 is SASEGT. The ends were cut back, 6 bases at V and 0 bases at J, with 12 bases in the middle. The CDR3 has 15 residues. CDR3 region: CASRDPRSSYNEQFF. In nucleotides, the CDR3 is TGTGCCAGCAGGGATCCACGAAGCTCCTACAATGAGCAGTTCTTC.

The chain employs TRBV28 and TRBJ2-7, with TRBD1 matching over 9 bases. This CDR3 comprises 12 residues. V dropped 10 bases and J dropped 3; count of bases not matched to a gene: 4. CDR1 is MDHEN, CDR2 SYDVKM, per germline. The CDR3 bases are TGTGCCATTACGGACAGGGGCTACGAGCAGTACTTC. Protein: CAITDRGYEQYF.

This sequence joins TRBV2 and TRBJ2-3; weak D call: TRBD2 (6 bases). Trimming left V 6 bases short and J 4 bases short, with 17 bases between. Germline CDR1 reads SNHLY; CDR2 reads FYNNEI. The CDR3 spans 15 residues. For the CDR3, the DNA is TGTGCCAGCAGAGCAACTAGCTGGGGGGCAGATACGCAGTATTTT. Its protein is CASRATSWGADTQYF.

This chain uses TRBV12-2 with TRBJ1-2; the table gives TRBD1 as D, unverified against the DNA. TRBV12-2 is designated a pseudogene. The CDR3 has 13 residues. The CDR3 sequence is CASRGTVSRGYTF. The DNA for the CDR3 is TGTGCAAGTCGGGGGACAGTAAGTCGTGGCTACACCTTC.

This clone was seen only once. The chain recombines TRBV29-1 with TRBJ1-2; D perhaps matches TRBD1 (6 bases). Trimming removed 5 bases at V and 4 bases at J, with 14 bases between. Germline assignment: CDR1 SQVTM and CDR2 ANQGSEA. This CDR3 has 13 amino acids. The CDR3 coding sequence is TGCAGCGTTCGGGGGGGCAGTATCTATGGCTACACCTTC. Its protein product is CSVRGGSIYGYTF.

The V call is TRBV27, the J call TRBJ1-5; D call uncertain. The CDR3 has 16 amino acids. Trimming removed 5 bases from V and 3 bases from J, with 17 bases in between. CDR1 and CDR2 (germline): MNHEY, SMNVEV (reference sequence). Here the CDR3 DNA reads TGTGCCAGCAGTCCCTCGTGGGGATGGGACAATCAGCCCCAGCATTTT. This codes for CASSPSWGWDNQPQHF.

The genes are TRBV27 and TRBJ2-3; D perhaps matches TRBD1 (6 bases). V gave up 7 bases and J gave up 3 bases, with 14 bases separating them. Germline lookup yields CDR1 MNHEY and CDR2 SMNVEV (reference sequence). The CDR3 is 14 residues long. The CDR3 DNA is TGTGCCAGCACCGTAGTAGGGGGTACAGATACGCAGTATTTT. This translates into CASTVVGGTDTQYF.

The chain is built from TRBV11-1 and TRBJ2-7, with D tentatively TRBD1 (6 bases). This CDR3 has 15 residues. Trimming removed 5 bases at V and 0 bases at J, with 14 bases between. Germline values: CDR1 SGHAT, CDR2 FQDESV (reference sequence). The CDR3 region has the DNA TGTGCCAGCAGCGCCTGGCAGGACAGCTCCTACGAGCAGTACTTC. Residues: CASSAWQDSSYEQYF.

V usage is TRBV25-1 and J usage is TRBJ1-1; D is possibly TRBD1 (5 bases). CDR3 length: 13 amino acids. Per the germline V gene, CDR1 is MGHDK and CDR2 is SYGVNS. The V end lost 5 bases, the J end lost 5 bases, and 12 bases lay between the germline ends. CDR3 nucleotide sequence: TGTGCCAGCAGTACCCAGGGACTGACTGAAGCTTTCTTT. Amino acid sequence: CASSTQGLTEAFF. Combining the CDR3 with reference TRBV25-1 and TRBJ1-1 gives the whole variable domain EADIYQTPRYLVIGTGKKITLECSQTMGHDKMYWYQQDPGMELHLIHYSYGVNSTEKGDLSSESTVSRIRTEHFPLTLESARPSHTSQYLCASSTQGLTEAFFGQGTRLTVV.